The clone carrying this T cell receptor (beta chain) came up a few times. Its antigen is unknown. The data originate from a study of post-analysis software for immune sequencing data. Notes on the study in general: Controls' normalized Chao1 diversity significantly exceeded that of multiple sclerosis patients. Higher frequency in patients than in controls was seen for about five TRBV segments, with TRBV5-6, TRBV5-1 and TRBV20-1 among them.

V gave up 0 bases and J gave up 0 bases; unmatched junction bases: 2. The CDR3 is made up of 17 amino acids. Each TCR beta cDNA library carried unique molecular identifiers. From the PCR reads, TCRdb called clonotypes with MiXCR, one entry per CDR3 protein. The table has more than 500,000 distinct CDR3 sequences, around a third seen once; the top ten hold 4.5% to 7.5%. This chain links TRBV12-3 or TRBV12-4 with TRBJ1-5; 10 positions match TRBD1. This sequence originates from a girl younger than 18 with multiple sclerosis. The sequenced sample was blood. The CDR3 region has the DNA TGTGCCAGCAGTTTAGCTGGGACAGGGGTTAGCAATCAGCCCCAGCATTTT. It codes for CASSLAGTGVSNQPQHF.